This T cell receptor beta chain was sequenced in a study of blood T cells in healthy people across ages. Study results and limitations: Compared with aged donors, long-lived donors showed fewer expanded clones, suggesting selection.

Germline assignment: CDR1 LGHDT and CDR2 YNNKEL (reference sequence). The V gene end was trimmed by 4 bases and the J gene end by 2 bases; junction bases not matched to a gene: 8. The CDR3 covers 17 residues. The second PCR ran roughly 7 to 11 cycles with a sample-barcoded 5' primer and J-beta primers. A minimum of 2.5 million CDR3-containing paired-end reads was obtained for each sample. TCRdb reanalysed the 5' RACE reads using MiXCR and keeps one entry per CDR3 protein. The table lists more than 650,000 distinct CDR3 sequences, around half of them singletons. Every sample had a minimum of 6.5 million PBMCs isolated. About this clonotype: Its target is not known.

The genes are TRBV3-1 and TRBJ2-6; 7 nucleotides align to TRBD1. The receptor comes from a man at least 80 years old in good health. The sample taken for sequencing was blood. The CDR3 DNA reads TGTGCCAGCAGCCCTCCAGATAGGGGGCCTGGGGCCAACGTCCTGACTTTC. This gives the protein CASSPPDRGPGANVLTF.